Below, one T cell receptor beta chain is given with its context. These data come from a study of blood T cell repertoires in COVID-19. Germline CDR1 and CDR2: SEHNR and FQNEAQ (reference sequence). The junction had 7 bases not matched to a gene; V was cut back by 5 bases and J by 3 bases. The CDR3 is made up of 15 amino acids. Recruits, aged roughly 18 to 90 years, lived in 20 to 30 US areas. As handled by the study authors: By means of reference gene primer amplification, nucleated cell counts were estimated. Libraries were prepared by immunoSEQ multiplex PCR; TCRdb keeps only in-frame clonotypes and omits some of them. V and J calls and clone size follow that table, whereas D and trimming were derived from the DNA. The data hold around 250,000 clones, with 80% to 90% observed a single time.

The sequence came from a woman in her thirties or forties who had been exposed to COVID-19. This chain connects TRBV7-9 to TRBJ1-5; 7 bases fit TRBD1. Sequencing input: PBMCs or T cells enriched from blood (not recorded which). CDR3 amino acids: CASSPPGTDNQPQHF. The DNA of the CDR3 is TGTGCCAGCAGCCCCCCCGGGACAGACAATCAGCCCCAGCATTTT.